This T cell receptor beta chain was captured by sequencing in a study of T cells in Graves' hyperthyroidism and ophthalmopathy. Overall study results and limits: Blood also held most thyroid clonotypes expanded beyond 0.001.

For the diagnoses, clinical symptoms, serum thyroxine and TRAb, thyroid ultrasound and orbital computed tomography were used. Amplified TCR beta CDR3 regions came from RNA transcripts. The primer set for the first-round RT-PCR of the TCR CDR3 was HTBI. TCRdb re-analysed the multiplex PCR reads in MiXCR, keeping a single row per CDR3 protein. Of a few hundred thousand distinct CDR3 sequences in the sample, 15% were seen once. This clonotype was found a few times. Its antigen is currently unknown. Per germline, CDR1 DFQATT and CDR2 SNEGSKA (reference sequence). The CDR3 runs to 14 residues. V lost 1 base to trimming and J lost 4 bases, with 11 bases between them.

The V gene is TRBV20-1, the J gene TRBJ1-5, with D possibly TRBD1 on 6 matching bases. Sequencing input: blood. The sequence derives from a woman aged 30 to 39 with Graves' hyperthyroidism. CDR3 DNA sequence: TGCAGTGCTAGAGGGACAGTTAGAAATCAGCCCCAGCATTTT. This translates into CSARGTVRNQPQHF.